This T cell receptor beta chain comes out of a study of T cell changes during pregnancy in multiple sclerosis (dated by TCRdb to between 2018 and 2021). Looking at the study overall: In women with multiple sclerosis, the researchers looked at how the T cell repertoire shifted as pregnancy progressed.

From the cysteine up to the phenylalanine, the CDR3 has a length of 12 residues. Of the read, only the CDR3 DNA is kept; its 36 bases are in frame from base 1. The V and J ends are trimmed by 7 bases and 8 bases, leaving 14 bases between them. CDR1 SNHLY and CDR2 FYNNEI were looked up in the germline V gene. The library was prepared using the immunoSEQ multiplex PCR assay. TCRdb retrieved this table from immuneACCESS and kept in-frame rearrangements only. Not all clones are present; in checked studies, unresolved V genes account for under half, and no reason is known for the remainder. This sample is represented by roughly 100,000 clones; around 91% of them were singletons. The ten largest make up around 1.8% of the sample. To note about this clone: There is no known antigen for this receptor. The record has no base qualities; no much larger clone is one base away.

In this chain, TRBV2 is recombined with TRBJ1-1; the D gene cannot be named for sure. The input for sequencing was peripheral blood, taken after pregnancy. The clonotype comes from a female donor in good health, enrolled as a control in a pregnancy study. The nucleotide sequence is TGTGCCAGCACCCTAGACGTAACAGAAGCTTTCTTT. This codes for CASTLDVTEAFF.